This T cell receptor beta chain originates from a study of cytomegalovirus exposure and HLA in healthy donors. Broader study findings: Testing in vitro showed a few CMV-associated chains specific for CMV antigens. Presence/absence analyses assumed roughly uniform sequencing depth across donors. A later analysis reportedly found fewer N-insertions in an Asian-associated ancestry cluster than the roughly 670-donor mean.

As for this clone: Antigen: not known.

There are 15 residues in the CDR3. Germline assignment: CDR1 SGHTA and CDR2 FQGNSA. V lost 2 bases and J lost 2, with 10 bases in between. Primers for the PCR totalled 60 Vbeta and 13 Jbeta. Clones were sequenced by immunoSEQ multiplex PCR, and TCRdb holds only the in-frame ones, with some missing. The sample holds some 110,000 clones; around 78% are singletons and the top ten take around 4%. This sequence joins TRBV7-2 and TRBJ2-1; no clear D. Sequencing was carried out using PBMCs. The clonotype originates from a middle-aged man in good health and CMV-seronegative. DNA for the CDR3: TGTGCCAGCAGCTTATTCCAAGTAGCCTACAATGAGCAGTTCTTC. Its translation is CASSLFQVAYNEQFF.